Listed below are T cell receptor beta chains from one sample, sequenced in a study of cytomegalovirus exposure and HLA in healthy donors. Libraries were prepared by immunoSEQ multiplex PCR; TCRdb keeps only in-frame clonotypes and omits some of them. Altogether 150,000 or so clones are present, approximately 82% being singletons, with the ten largest covering roughly 1.4%. Sequenced material: PBMCs. Receptors were obtained from a man aged 25 to 40 in good health and CMV-seropositive. The CDR3 runs from the conserved cysteine through the conserved F or W. The order of the fields is D gene, V gene, J gene, clone size, CDR3 DNA, CDR3 protein. A D gene is named only where the DNA matches it firmly. Expanded clones are given a class, and other clones once, few, many or no size at all.

TRBD1	TRBV6-5	TRBJ2-7	-	TGTGCCAGCAGTTACTCCGGGACAGGGGGCCCCTACGAGCAGTACTTC	CASSYSGTGGPYEQYF
TRBD1	TRBV4-2	TRBJ2-7	-	TGTGCCAGCAGCCAAGTTTCAGGGGGCTCTACTTCCTACGAGCAGTACTTC	CASSQVSGGSTSYEQYF
TRBD2	TRBV5-1	TRBJ2-1	-	TGCGCCAGCAGCTATTTGGGGGGGACTAGTAACAATGAGCAGTTCTTC	CASSYLGGTSNNEQFF
-	TRBV7-9	TRBJ2-1	-	TGTGCCAGCAGCTCTGACGGAGTCCTATACAATGAGCAGTTCTTC	CASSSDGVLYNEQFF
TRBD2	TRBV27	TRBJ2-2	-	TGTGCCAGCAGGACTAGCCCCGGGGAGCTGTTTTTT	CASRTSPGELFF
-	TRBV30	TRBJ2-5	-	TGTGCCTGGAGTGTAATGGCGGAAGAGACCCAGTACTTC	CAWSVMAEETQYF
-	TRBV27	TRBJ1-5	-	TGTGCCAGCAGCTGGAGAGAGAGTCAGCCCCAGCATTTT	CASSWRESQPQHF
TRBD1	TRBV5-4	TRBJ2-7	-	TGTGCCAGCAGCCCTACGGGACAGCGCGCCCAGGGGCAGTACTTC	CASSPTGQRAQGQYF
TRBD2	TRBV5-6	TRBJ2-7	few	TGTGCCAGCAGCTTGTTTGGGACTAGCGGGGACTACGAGCAGTACTTC	CASSLFGTSGDYEQYF
-	TRBV12-5	TRBJ2-7	-	TGTGCTAGTGGCCAGCCGGCAGGGTTGACCTACGAGCAGTACTTC	CASGQPAGLTYEQYF
-	TRBV9	TRBJ2-2	-	TGTGCCAGCAGCCCGAGCACCGGGGAGCTGTTTTTT	CASSPSTGELFF
TRBD1	TRBV27	TRBJ1-5	-	TGTGCCAGCAATAACAGGGGCGAGCCCCAGCATTTT	CASNNRGEPQHF
-	TRBV30	TRBJ1-4	few	TGTGCCAAAGGGGCAACTAATGAAAAACTGTTTTTT	CAKGATNEKLFF
TRBD2	TRBV19	TRBJ2-1	-	TGTGCCAGTAAAGGAAGGCGGGGGGGCTATCCCGATGAGCAGTTCTTC	CASKGRRGGYPDEQFF
-	TRBV29-1	TRBJ2-5	-	TGCAGCGGGGGGCGGGAGCCCCCCGAGACCCAGTACTTC	CSGGREPPETQYF
-	TRBV7-2	TRBJ1-4	-	TGTGCCAGCAGCCCAGCGGGGGTAAATGAAAAACTGTTTTTT	CASSPAGVNEKLFF
-	TRBV6-1	TRBJ2-2	-	TGTGCCAGTAGACCAACACTAACGAACACCGGGGAGCTGTTTTTT	CASRPTLTNTGELFF
TRBD2	TRBV9	TRBJ2-7	-	TGTGCCAGCAGCGTAGGAGGGGCGGGGGAGGGCCCCTACGAGCAGTACTTC	CASSVGGAGEGPYEQYF
TRBD1	TRBV19	TRBJ1-5	few	TGTGCCAGTAGAGACAGGGAGAGCAATCAGCCCCAGCATTTT	CASRDRESNQPQHF
-	TRBV27	TRBJ1-2	-	TGTGCCAGCAGTTTATCGGGGGGGCTCGGCTATGGCTACACCTTC	CASSLSGGLGYGYTF
-	TRBV7-9	TRBJ1-2	-	TGTGCCAGCAGCTTAGGGGGCGGTTATGGCTACACCTTC	CASSLGGGYGYTF
-	TRBV30	TRBJ1-2	-	TGTGCCTGGGCCAGGGGAGACTATGGCTACACCTTC	CAWARGDYGYTF
TRBD1	TRBV10-3	TRBJ2-7	-	TGTGCCATCAGTGAGTCCGGGACAGACTACGAGCAGTACTTC	CAISESGTDYEQYF
-	TRBV7-3	TRBJ2-1	-	TGTGCCAGCAGCCCATCTAGTAACTCCTACAATGAGCAGTTCTTC	CASSPSSNSYNEQFF
TRBD2	TRBV7-8	TRBJ2-2	once	TGTGCCAGCAGTCCCGGGACTAGTAGCGGGGAGCTGTTTTTT	CASSPGTSSGELFF
-	TRBV6-5	TRBJ2-7	-	TGTGCCAGCAGTTACGCGGGTTACGAGCAGTACTTC	CASSYAGYEQYF
-	TRBV7-2	TRBJ1-1	-	TGTGCCAGCAGCCCCTTGGAGGGACTCACACGGAACACTGAAGCTTTCTTT	CASSPLEGLTRNTEAFF
-	TRBV6-1	TRBJ2-7	-	TGTGCCAGCAGGGACTTTGGACAGAATAAGTACGAGCAGTACTTC	CASRDFGQNKYEQYF
-	TRBV19	TRBJ1-5	-	TGTGCCAGTAGCCCAATCATACAGGAGAAAAATCAGCCCCAGCATTTT	CASSPIIQEKNQPQHF
TRBD1	TRBV6-5	TRBJ1-2	-	TGTGCCAGCAGTTACGAAGGGACAGGGGTCGGTGGCTACACCTTC	CASSYEGTGVGGYTF
TRBD1	TRBV2	TRBJ2-2	many	TGTGCCAGCACCACACAGGGGGCGGGCACCGGGGAGCTGTTTTTT	CASTTQGAGTGELFF
TRBD1	TRBV19	TRBJ2-2	-	TGTGCCAGTACCACGCAGGGGGCTCGGGGGGAGCTGTTTTTT	CASTTQGARGELFF
-	TRBV11-3	TRBJ2-5	-	TGTGCCAGCCGTGGGGGGACAGCCCAAGAGACCCAGTACTTC	CASRGGTAQETQYF
-	TRBV7-3	TRBJ2-5	-	TGTGCCAGCAGCCCATTACAGGGTAGCGAGACCCAGTACTTC	CASSPLQGSETQYF
-	TRBV14	TRBJ1-1	-	TGTGCCAGCAGCCGAATCCCCGGTGAAGCTTTCTTT	CASSRIPGEAFF
-	TRBV12-5	TRBJ1-5	-	TGTGCTAGTGGTTTGGTACGTAGGACAGTCGGCAATCAGCCCCAGCATTTT	CASGLVRRTVGNQPQHF